These 19 T cell receptor beta chains came from one sample sequenced in a study of PD-1 blockade in classical Hodgkin lymphoma. Time point denoted: cycle 4 day 1 (C4D1), after five to seven weeks of nivolumab. Each and every patient relapsed after autologous stem cell transplantation, and patients got differing brentuximab vedotin exposure. Assay: immunoSEQ multiplex PCR; the TCRdb copy retains only in-frame clones and omits some. The sample includes about 64,000 clones, around nine tenths of them seen just once. Here the sequenced sample was peripheral blood mononuclear cells (PBMCs), taken before the fourth cycle of nivolumab. These receptor sequences come from a human donor with classical Hodgkin lymphoma.

V gene TRBV28 combines with J gene TRBJ1-5; 7 nucleotides match TRBD1. After removal of 3 bases from V and 1 base from J, the junction contained 9 bases not matched to a gene. Germline loops: CDR1 MDHEN, CDR2 SYDVKM. This CDR3 is built from 17 residues. The CDR3 region is CASSLFIRGNSNQPQHF. The CDR3 DNA sequence: TGTGCCAGCAGTTTGTTCATCAGGGGGAACAGCAATCAGCCCCAGCATTTT.

J is TRBJ2-2 and V is TRBV4-2, with TRBD2 matching 10 bases. J lost 4 bases, V lost 0 bases, and 8 bases had no gene match. The germline CDR1 and CDR2 sequences are LGHNA and YNFKEQ. This CDR3 is built from 18 residues. Written as DNA, the CDR3 is TGTGCCAGCAGCCAAGATCAAGCGGGAGGGATCGGCACCGGGGAGCTGTTTTTT. Residues: CASSQDQAGGIGTGELFF.

V usage is TRBV19 and J usage is TRBJ1-1; TRBD1 is a possible D gene (6 bases). CDR3 size: 13 residues. CDR1 LNHDA and CDR2 SQIVND come from the germline V gene (reference sequence). V was pared by 7 bases and J by 5 bases, with 14 bases between. CDR3 sequence: CASKQGGRTEAFF. In nucleotides, the CDR3 is TGTGCCAGTAAACAGGGCGGGCGGACTGAAGCTTTCTTT.

As to this clone: Germline is not matched at one junction end, which may reflect a read error. V and J are TRBV19 and TRBJ2-5; 10 nucleotides align to TRBD2. CDR3 length: 14 amino acids. Germline V gene lookup returns CDR1 LNHDA and CDR2 SQIVND (reference sequence). The DNA of the CDR3 is TGTGCCAGTAGGATAGCGGGAGGTAAAGAGACCCAGTACTTC. Translated: CASRIAGGKETQYF.

The chain recombines TRBV14 with TRBJ2-1; 7 bases line up with TRBD2. From germline, CDR1 is SGHDN and CDR2 FVKESK. V lost 1 base and J lost 7; bases outside the gene matches: 1. The CDR3 is 13 amino acids. The CDR3 sequence: CASSQGAGNEQFF. CDR3 DNA sequence: TGTGCCAGCAGCCAAGGAGCGGGAAATGAGCAGTTCTTC.

The chain employs TRBV6-6 and TRBJ2-3; no definite D call. Germline V gene lookup returns CDR1 MNHNY and CDR2 SVGAGI (reference sequence). Trimming shortened V by 6 bases and J by 3 bases, and 4 bases separated the two germline ends. This CDR3 region has 11 residues. The CDR3 loop is CASSQTDTQYF. The CDR3 DNA follows: TGTGCCAGCAGCCAGACAGATACGCAGTATTTT.

This sequence joins TRBV27 and TRBJ1-1; TRBD1 is a possible D gene (5 bases). V lost 7 bases to trimming and J lost 4 bases, with 19 bases between them. The CDR3 spans 15 residues. Germline CDR1 MNHEY, CDR2 SMNVEV (reference sequence). The CDR3 DNA follows: TGTGCCAGCACCGATCATGGGGGGTGGGGCACTGAAGCTTTCTTT. Its protein product is CASTDHGGWGTEAFF.

V usage is TRBV6-1 and J usage is TRBJ2-5, with 8 bases that match TRBD1. The CDR3 has 15 amino acids. CDR1 MNHNS and CDR2 SASEGT come from the germline V gene. The V segment lost 4 bases and the J segment 5 bases; nucleotides outside the gene matches: 9. In nucleotides, the CDR3 is TGTGCCAGCAGTGGCCCGACAGGGGAGGTTGAGACCCAGTACTTC. It yields the protein CASSGPTGEVETQYF.

The gene calls are TRBV11-1 and TRBJ2-1; 9 nucleotides align to TRBD2. The CDR3 is 13 amino acids. Per the germline V gene, CDR1 is SGHAT and CDR2 is FQDESV (reference sequence). With V trimmed by 6 bases and J by 6 bases, 3 bases remained unmatched. This chain's CDR3 is CASSLAGLNEQFF. For the CDR3, the DNA is TGTGCCAGCAGTCTAGCGGGACTCAATGAGCAGTTCTTC.

The CDR3 here is CSAQGENEKLFF. The DNA for the CDR3 is TGCAGCGCCCAAGGGGAGAATGAAAAACTGTTTTTT. The gene calls are TRBV29-1 and TRBJ1-4; D possibly corresponds to TRBD1 (5 bases). Trimming took 7 bases from V and 5 from J, leaving 11 bases between them. This CDR3 contains 12 residues. CDR1 and CDR2 (germline): SQVTM, ANQGSEA.

The chain recombines TRBV29-1 with TRBJ2-3, with 7 positions matching TRBD2. In germline, CDR1 is SQVTM, CDR2 ANQGSEA. With V trimmed by 7 bases and J by 0 bases, 10 bases remained unmatched. CDR3 length: 15 amino acids. Written as DNA, the CDR3 is TGCAGCGCTGATCAAGGGCGGGGGAGCACAGATACGCAGTATTTT. Protein: CSADQGRGSTDTQYF.

CDR3 loop: CASSYGRKDYGYTF. The CDR3 coding sequence is TGTGCCAGCAGTTACGGCAGGAAAGACTATGGCTACACCTTC. The rearrangement uses TRBV6-5 and TRBJ1-2; D gene unclear. Germline CDR1 is MNHEY and CDR2 is SVGAGI. V lost 2 bases, J lost 3 bases, and 10 bases lay in between. The CDR3 runs 14 residues.

The J gene is TRBJ1-5, the V gene TRBV5-1; D gene unclear. This CDR3 spans 14 amino acids. CDR1 SGHRS and CDR2 YFSETQ come from the germline V gene. V dropped 3 bases and J dropped 5 bases, with 12 bases sitting between them. This CDR3 reads CASSSLAVYQPQHF. The DNA for the CDR3 is TGCGCCAGCAGCTCTTTAGCGGTTTATCAGCCCCAGCATTTT. The full variable domain, completed using reference TRBV5-1 and TRBJ1-5, is KAGVTQTPRYLIKTRGQQVTLSCSPISGHRSVSWYQQTPGQGLQFLFEYFSETQRNKGNFPGRFSGRQFSNSRSEMNVSTLELGDSALYLCASSSLAVYQPQHFGDGTRLSIL.

The V gene is TRBV11-2, the J gene TRBJ2-7, with D uncertain. Germline CDR1 reads SGHAT; CDR2 reads FQNNGV. V lost 1 base, J lost 3 bases, and 7 bases lay in between. The CDR3 extends over 13 amino acids. CDR3 bases: TGTGCCAGCAGCTTAGTGGCGGACTACGAGCAGTACTTC. This sequence encodes CASSLVADYEQYF.

This clone was detected once. V usage is TRBV11-3 and J usage is TRBJ2-1, with 7 bases matching TRBD2. After removal of 4 bases from V and 2 bases from J, the junction contained 14 bases not matched to a gene. Germline V CDR1 and CDR2: SGHNT, YENEEA. This CDR3 comprises 18 residues. CDR3 sequence reads: CASSSGGVAGETYNEQFF. Here the CDR3 DNA reads TGTGCCAGCAGCTCCGGGGGAGTGGCGGGAGAGACCTACAATGAGCAGTTCTTC.

The chain couples TRBV2 to TRBJ2-3; the D gene is possibly TRBD2 (6 bases). This CDR3 comprises 15 residues. Trimming pared 5 bases from V and 3 bases from J, leaving 15 bases between. Germline CDR1 and CDR2: SNHLY and FYNNEI. This CDR3 is CASSYRESPTDTQYF. The CDR3 DNA reads as TGTGCCAGCAGTTATCGGGAGAGTCCGACAGATACGCAGTATTTT. Using reference TRBV2 and TRBJ2-3 for the parts outside the CDR3, the full variable domain is EPEVTQTPSHQVTQMGQEVILRCVPISNHLYFYWYRQILGQKVEFLVSFYNNEISEKSEIFDDQFSVERPDGSNFTLKIRSTKLEDSAMYFCASSYRESPTDTQYFGPGTRLTVL.

This sequence joins TRBV5-1 and TRBJ2-2; D call uncertain. CDR3 length: 13 residues. Germline assignment: CDR1 SGHRS and CDR2 YFSETQ. V dropped 2 bases and J dropped 3 bases, with 5 bases sitting between them. The CDR3 DNA is TGCGCCAGCAGCTTACAACACACCGGGGAGCTGTTTTTT. This sequence encodes CASSLQHTGELFF.

The chain uses TRBV5-1 and TRBJ2-7, with 16 bases fitting TRBD2. The J segment lost 4 bases and the V segment lost 5 bases, leaving 9 bases of the junction unmatched. This CDR3 contains 17 residues. From germline, CDR1 is SGHRS and CDR2 YFSETQ. In DNA form, the CDR3 reads TGCGCCAGCAGTACCGGGACTAGCGGGGGGGCTCCTTACGAGCAGTACTTC. Translating it yields CASSTGTSGGAPYEQYF.

The CDR3 region has the DNA TGTGCCAGCAGCTTAGCGCTGTACGAGCAGTACTTC. Amino acid sequence: CASSLALYEQYF. The chain links TRBV7-9 to TRBJ2-7, with unresolved D. This CDR3 has 12 amino acids. The germline V and J ends were trimmed by 0 bases and 4 bases, with 4 bases remaining between them. Germline V CDR1 and CDR2: SEHNR, FQNEAQ (reference sequence).